This is a list of T cell receptor beta chains from one sample in a study of cytomegalovirus exposure and HLA in healthy donors. Using immunoSEQ multiplex PCR, the repertoire was profiled, and TCRdb retains in-frame clones only, with some absent. Of 250,000 to 350,000 clones in the sample, around 86% are singletons; the top ten hold approximately 4.3%. The sequenced material came from PBMCs. These receptors all come from a man aged 35 to 55 in good health and CMV-seropositive. The CDR3 runs from the conserved cysteine through the conserved F or W. Fields, in order: clone size, J gene, D gene, V gene, CDR3 DNA, CDR3 protein. The D gene is left open where the match is weak. Some rows mark clone size as missing; the rest say once, few, many or name a class of expanded clone.

once | TRBJ1-2 | TRBD1 | TRBV6-5 | TGTGCCAGCAGCCGAAGCGGACAGGGAAACTATGGCTACACCTTC | CASSRSGQGNYGYTF
few | TRBJ2-7 | TRBD2 | TRBV28 | TGTGCCAGCAGTTCGGCTAGCGGGAGGCTAGACGAGCAGTACTTC | CASSSASGRLDEQYF
. | TRBJ2-7 | TRBD1 | TRBV27 | TGTGCCAGCAGTACTATCCGGGACAGGGGGACCTACGAGCAGTACTTC | CASSTIRDRGTYEQYF
. | TRBJ2-2 | TRBD1 | TRBV15 | TGTGCCACCAGCAGAGACTTCACAGGGGACACGAACACCGGGGAGCTGTTTTTT | CATSRDFTGDTNTGELFF
. | TRBJ2-7 | . | TRBV7-3 | TGTGCCAGCAGCTTAACCGCGGGGACCTACGAGCAGTACTTC | CASSLTAGTYEQYF
. | TRBJ2-7 | TRBD2 | TRBV7-3 | TGTGCCAGCACCCAACTAGCGGTAGAGCAGTACTTC | CASTQLAVEQYF
. | TRBJ1-1 | TRBD1 | TRBV7-2 | TGTGCCAGCAGCCGAACCCTCCGGGGGACAGCCACTGAAGCTTTCTTT | CASSRTLRGTATEAFF
. | TRBJ2-5 | . | TRBV27 | TGTGCCAGCAGTTTCGGAGGGACCACATATGAGACCCAGTACTTC | CASSFGGTTYETQYF
. | TRBJ2-5 | . | TRBV28 | TGTGCCAGCAGGTCCCGGTACCAAGAGACCCAGTACTTC | CASRSRYQETQYF
once | TRBJ2-1 | TRBD2 | TRBV25-1 | TGTGCCAGCAGTGATCTAGCGGGAGGGCAATACAATGAGCAGTTCTTC | CASSDLAGGQYNEQFF
. | TRBJ2-7 | TRBD1 | TRBV7-2 | TGTGCCAGCAGCTTACCCCGGGACAGCGCTCACTACGAGCAGTACTTC | CASSLPRDSAHYEQYF
. | TRBJ2-5 | . | TRBV5-6 | TGTGCCAGCAGCCCTCGACTTAAGCCAGGGGAGACCCAGTACTTC | CASSPRLKPGETQYF
. | TRBJ2-3 | TRBD1 | TRBV9 | TGTGCCAGCAGCGTAGGACAGGGGTTTTCGGATACGCAGTATTTT | CASSVGQGFSDTQYF
few | TRBJ2-7 | TRBD2 | TRBV5-4 | TGTGCCAGCAGCTTGGGGACTAGCATCTCCTACGAGCAGTACTTC | CASSLGTSISYEQYF
. | TRBJ2-1 | TRBD2 | TRBV27 | TGTGCCAGCGCCAGCGGGAGCTCCTACAATGAGCAGTTCTTC | CASASGSSYNEQFF
. | TRBJ1-5 | . | TRBV4-1 | TGCGCCAGCAGCCATCCCGCAAGGGGCAGGGGAGATCAGCCCCAGCATTTT | CASSHPARGRGDQPQHF
. | TRBJ1-5 | TRBD1 | TRBV29-1 | TGCAGCGTTAACACAGGGGACGATCAGCCCCAGCATTTT | CSVNTGDDQPQHF
. | TRBJ2-5 | TRBD2 | TRBV2 | TGTGCCAGCCAACTAGCGGAGATATATAAAGAGACCCAGTACTTC | CASQLAEIYKETQYF
. | TRBJ2-1 | TRBD2 | TRBV7-2 | TGTGCCAGCAGCCCGAAGGCGGGAGTGTCCTACAATGAGCAGTTCTTC | CASSPKAGVSYNEQFF
. | TRBJ2-3 | . | TRBV28 | TGTGCCAGCAGTTTATCCGGACTCGACACAACAGATACGCAGTATTTT | CASSLSGLDTTDTQYF
. | TRBJ1-2 | TRBD1 | TRBV13 | TGTGCCAGCAGCTCTGGGACAGGGGTAGGGTATGGCTACACCTTC | CASSSGTGVGYGYTF
. | TRBJ2-7 | . | TRBV19 | TGTGCCAGTAGTATGAGGCACGGGTCGGCCGAGCAGTACTTC | CASSMRHGSAEQYF
once | TRBJ2-5 | TRBD1 | TRBV18 | TGTGCCAGCTCGGCGACAGGGGTAGAGACCCAGTACTTC | CASSATGVETQYF
. | TRBJ2-2 | . | TRBV19 | TGTGCCAGTAGTATTTCCAAATCGAACACCGGGGAGCTGTTTTTT | CASSISKSNTGELFF
. | TRBJ2-1 | TRBD2 | TRBV29-1 | TGCAGCGTTTCCAGGACTAGCGGCCACAATGAGCAGTTCTTC | CSVSRTSGHNEQFF
. | TRBJ2-5 | . | TRBV23-1 | TGCGCCAGAGTCCGGGTTCCACAGCGGCAAGAGACCCAGTACTTC | CARVRVPQRQETQYF
. | TRBJ2-6 | TRBD1 | TRBV10-2 | TGCGCCAGCAGTTCGACAGGGTTACCCTCTGGGGCCAACGTCCTGACTTTC | CASSSTGLPSGANVLTF